One TCR beta chain is described in this entry. The assay was immunoSEQ multiplex PCR, and TCRdb's table has in-frame clones only and misses some. The sample consists of about 240,000 clones, about 82% of them appearing once. Trimming took 3 bases from V and 2 from J; bases not matched to a gene: 9. This CDR3 spans 16 amino acids. In germline, CDR1 is SEHNR, CDR2 FQNEAQ (reference sequence). This sample was included in a study of blood T cell repertoires in COVID-19. The TCR was taken from a man at least 80 years old with acute or convalescent COVID-19. Input material: peripheral blood. The chain combines TRBV7-9 with TRBJ1-2; 7 nucleotides match TRBD1. The CDR3 bases are TGTGCCAGCAGCTTGAACGCCGGGACAGCCAACTATGGCTACACCTTC. Amino acid sequence: CASSLNAGTANYGYTF.